This passage covers 32 T cell receptor beta chains from one sample sequenced in a study of T cell repertoires in cytomegalovirus infection. Each CDR3 protein is one row after TCRdb ran MiXCR on the reads. This sample has fewer than 550,000 distinct CDR3 sequences, with approximately 26% found just once. Sequencing was performed on PBMCs. Source of these receptors: a human donor in good health (CMV status not recorded). Some clones in this sample may be carry-over from other donors' samples.

This clonotype occurred many times. The V call is TRBV7-2, the J call TRBJ2-7; D possibly corresponds to TRBD1 (6 bases). The CDR3 is made up of 15 amino acids. V lost 5 bases and J 3 bases, leaving 17 bases between the germline ends. The germline V gene has CDR1 SGHTA and CDR2 FQGNSA. The CDR3 DNA reads as TGTGCCAGCAGCCCGGCCCGGGACACATACTACGAGCAGTACTTC. It translates to CASSPARDTYYEQYF.

This clonotype was found a few times. The chain combines TRBV24-1 with TRBJ1-2, with D unclear. The CDR3 length is 12 residues. Germline loops: CDR1 KGHDR, CDR2 SFDVKD. V lost 5 bases to trimming and J lost 6 bases, with 9 bases between them. The CDR3 DNA reads as TGTGCCACCAGTGTAGCGGGGAATGGCTACACCTTC. Translated, it gives CATSVAGNGYTF.

The V and J genes are TRBV7-9 and TRBJ2-1, with unresolved D. Germline V gene sequence: CDR1 SEHNR, CDR2 FQNEAQ (reference sequence). V dropped 7 bases and J dropped 9 bases, with 13 bases sitting between them. The CDR3 is 12 residues long. CDR3 sequence (DNA): TGTGCCAGCACCCCAGACCTCAGTGAGCAGTTCTTC. This codes for CASTPDLSEQFF.

The V and J genes are TRBV7-2 and TRBJ2-2; D not resolved. Per germline, CDR1 SGHTA and CDR2 FQGNSA. V dropped 5 bases and J dropped 7 bases, with 23 bases sitting between them. This CDR3 comprises 17 residues. CDR3 coding DNA: TGTGCCAGCAGCACCCTGAACGTTGGTAGAGTTTTCGGGGAGCTGTTTTTT. Amino acids: CASSTLNVGRVFGELFF.

As DNA, the CDR3 is TGTGCCAGCAGCCAGCGGGAGTCGCATTACAATGAGCAGTTCTTC. It yields the protein CASSQRESHYNEQFF. This chain connects TRBV7-2 to TRBJ2-1, with 8 bases aligning to TRBD2. The J segment lost 4 bases and the V segment lost 5 bases, leaving 7 bases of the junction unmatched. From germline, CDR1 is SGHTA and CDR2 FQGNSA. The CDR3 loop spans 15 amino acids.

The gene calls are TRBV28 and TRBJ2-5, with 7 bases identical to TRBD1. The CDR3 has 13 residues. Germline CDR1 reads MDHEN; CDR2 reads SYDVKM. V trimming: 5 bases; J trimming: 5 bases; junction bases outside the gene matches: 5. This CDR3 reads CASSQQGWETQYF. CDR3 sequence (DNA): TGTGCCAGCAGTCAACAGGGGTGGGAGACCCAGTACTTC.

This clonotype was observed a few times. J is TRBJ2-4 and V is TRBV10-2; possibly TRBD1 for D (5 bases). Per the germline V gene, CDR1 is WSHSY and CDR2 is SAAADI. This CDR3 spans 14 amino acids. Trimming cost V 8 bases and J 5 bases, with 16 bases left between them. The CDR3 DNA is TGCGCCAGCCTACCCGCCTTCAGGGAAAACATTCAGTACTTC. Translated: CASLPAFRENIQYF.

The genes are TRBV14 and TRBJ2-3, with 11 positions matching TRBD2. The V gene end was trimmed by 2 bases and the J gene end by 2 bases; junction bases not matched to a gene: 3. The CDR3 loop spans 16 amino acids. Germline CDR1 and CDR2: SGHDN and FVKESK. CDR3 amino acids: CASSQLAGGPTDTQYF. The CDR3 DNA reads TGTGCCAGCAGCCAACTAGCGGGAGGACCCACAGATACGCAGTATTTT. The full variable domain, rest sourced from reference TRBV14 and TRBJ2-3, is EAGVTQFPSHSVIEKGQTVTLRCDPISGHDNLYWYRRVMGKEIKFLLHFVKESKQDESGMPNNRFLAERTGGTYSTLKVQPAELEDSGVYFCASSQLAGGPTDTQYFGPGTRLTVL.

The CDR3 sequence: CASSQKPPWDRGIGGVRGSYEQYF. The CDR3 coding sequence is TGTGCCAGCAGCCAAAAACCACCGTGGGACAGGGGGATCGGAGGGGTTCGAGGCTCCTACGAGCAGTACTTC. The chain recombines TRBV14 with TRBJ2-7, with TRBD1 matching over 11 bases. With V trimmed by 2 bases and J by 0 bases, 27 bases remained unmatched. Germline V lookup: CDR1 SGHDN, CDR2 FVKESK. The CDR3 consists of 24 residues. Supplemented by reference TRBV14 and TRBJ2-7, the full variable domain reads EAGVTQFPSHSVIEKGQTVTLRCDPISGHDNLYWYRRVMGKEIKFLLHFVKESKQDESGMPNNRFLAERTGGTYSTLKVQPAELEDSGVYFCASSQKPPWDRGIGGVRGSYEQYFGPGTRLTVT.

This clonotype was detected a few times. The chain uses TRBV5-1 and TRBJ2-2, with a possible D match to TRBD2 (6 bases). CDR1 and CDR2 (germline): SGHRS, YFSETQ. This CDR3 spans 17 amino acids. The V end was cut by 4 bases, the J end by 6 bases, with 22 bases between. The CDR3 reads CASSVNRPGDGPGELFF. CDR3 DNA: TGCGCCAGCAGCGTAAATCGCCCGGGAGATGGTCCCGGGGAGCTGTTTTTT.

This clonotype was recorded a few times. The V call is TRBV28, the J call TRBJ1-1, with 7 bases identical to TRBD1. CDR3 length: 14 amino acids. The junction had 10 bases not matched to a gene; V was cut back by 5 bases and J by 7 bases. The germline gives CDR1 MDHEN, CDR2 SYDVKM. CDR3 sequence: CASSPRGTDFEAFF. CDR3 in DNA: TGTGCCAGCAGTCCCCGGGGGACAGACTTTGAAGCTTTCTTT.

The V call is TRBV25-1, the J call TRBJ2-3; 7 nucleotides agree with TRBD1. Trimming removed 4 bases from V and 2 bases from J; junction bases left unmatched: 15. CDR3 length equals 18 residues. Germline assignment: CDR1 MGHDK and CDR2 SYGVNS. This CDR3 reads CASSATSRQGTFTDTQYF. CDR3 nucleotide sequence: TGTGCCAGCAGTGCCACTTCCCGACAGGGCACGTTCACAGATACGCAGTATTTT.

This clonotype has a handful of counts. This rearrangement joins TRBV5-1 to TRBJ2-1, with D maybe TRBD2 (5 bases). Germline assignment: CDR1 SGHRS and CDR2 YFSETQ. The CDR3 has 17 amino acids. With 4 bases removed from V and 0 bases from J, the gap between germline ends came to 17 bases. CDR3 loop: CASSPGPSGSSYNEQFF. CDR3 in DNA: TGCGCCAGCAGCCCCGGCCCCTCGGGAAGCTCCTACAATGAGCAGTTCTTC.

This clonotype was seen at least ten times. The chain uses TRBV6-5 and TRBJ1-1, with TRBD1 identical over 7 bases. Germline loops: CDR1 MNHEY, CDR2 SVGAGI. Trimming removed 0 bases from V and 4 bases from J; junction bases left unmatched: 2. The CDR3 is made up of 14 amino acids. This CDR3 reads CASSYSQGGTEAFF. Here the CDR3 DNA reads TGTGCCAGCAGTTACTCCCAGGGGGGCACTGAAGCTTTCTTT.

The V and J genes are TRBV12-3 or TRBV12-4 and TRBJ2-2; 9 bases are shared with TRBD2. J lost 4 bases, V lost 7 bases, and 13 bases had no gene match. The CDR3 has 17 residues. CDR3 nucleotides: TGTGCCAGCACCTTTCACGCGGGAGGGCGGTTCACCGGGGAGCTGTTTTTT. Residues: CASTFHAGGRFTGELFF.

V gene TRBV27 combines with J gene TRBJ1-2; TRBD1 matches 9 bases. CDR1 MNHEY and CDR2 SMNVEV come from the germline V gene (reference sequence). The CDR3 runs to 15 residues. V was pared by 2 bases and J by 1 base, with 2 bases of the junction left unmatched. The DNA for the CDR3 is TGTGCCAGCAGTTTAAACAGGGGGCTTAACTATGGCTACACCTTC. Its protein product is CASSLNRGLNYGYTF.

The chain couples TRBV7-2 to TRBJ2-1; maybe TRBD2 (6 bases). CDR3 length: 13 residues. CDR1 SGHTA and CDR2 FQGNSA come from the germline V gene. The ends were cut back, 4 bases at V and 8 bases at J, with 12 bases in the middle. This CDR3 is CASSYQSGYEQFF. In DNA form, the CDR3 reads TGTGCCAGCAGCTACCAAAGCGGGTATGAGCAGTTCTTC.

The chain joins TRBV7-4 to TRBJ1-1; D might be TRBD1 (5 bases). The CDR3 is made up of 13 amino acids. The germline gives CDR1 SGHVT, CDR2 SQSDAQ. Trimming removed 5 bases at V and 4 bases at J, with 11 bases between. The CDR3 DNA reads TGTGCCAGCAGCGACCAAGGGGTCACTGAAGCTTTCTTT. As protein: CASSDQGVTEAFF.

This clonotype was observed at least ten times. Here the CDR3 DNA reads TGTGCCAGCAGCCGGACTAGCGGGAGCTACAATGAGCAGTTCTTC. Translating it yields CASSRTSGSYNEQFF. The genes are TRBV7-2 and TRBJ2-1, with TRBD2 matching over 13 bases. J gave up 3 bases and V 5 bases, and 1 base lay outside the gene matches. This CDR3 spans 15 amino acids. Per the germline V gene, CDR1 is SGHTA and CDR2 is FQGNSA. Based on the CDR3 plus reference TRBV7-2 and TRBJ2-1, the full variable domain is GAGVSQSPSNKVTEKGKDVELRCDPISGHTALYWYRQSLGQGLEFLIYFQGNSAPDKSGLPSDRFSAERTGGSVSTLTIQRTQQEDSAVYLCASSRTSGSYNEQFFGPGTRLTVL.

The rearrangement joins TRBV23-1 to TRBJ1-1; D not resolved. TRBV23-1 is designated an ORF whose function remains uncertain. This CDR3 is built from 13 residues. The V end lost 0 bases, the J end lost 1 base, and 3 bases lay between the germline ends. CDR3 coding DNA: TGCGCCAGCAGTCAATCCAGGAACACTGAAGCTTTCTTT. The encoded protein is CASSQSRNTEAFF.

This clonotype has just a few counts. J is TRBJ2-2 and V is TRBV7-2, with a possible D match to TRBD1 (5 bases). V was cut by 5 bases and J by 2 bases, with 15 bases left in between. Per the germline V gene, CDR1 is SGHTA and CDR2 is FQGNSA. This CDR3 has 16 residues. The CDR3 nucleotides read TGTGCCAGCAGCCTCCAAGGGGTAGGAAACACCGGGGAGCTGTTTTTT. Translation: CASSLQGVGNTGELFF.

This chain joins TRBV6-6 and TRBJ1-5; 9 positions match TRBD1. Germline V gene lookup returns CDR1 MNHNY and CDR2 SVGAGI (reference sequence). J lost 5 bases, V lost 8 bases, and 13 bases had no gene match. The CDR3 is 16 residues long. The CDR3 protein is CASDNRGTGRDQPQHF. The CDR3, as DNA: TGTGCCAGCGACAACAGAGGGACAGGGAGGGATCAGCCCCAGCATTTT.

This clonotype was picked up a small number of times. The CDR3 here is CASSQSAGVYNEQFF. Written as DNA, the CDR3 is TGTGCCAGCAGTCAGTCCGCGGGAGTGTACAATGAGCAGTTCTTC. The chain combines TRBV4-2 with TRBJ2-1, with 7 bases fitting TRBD2. The V gene's germline CDR1 is LGHNA and CDR2 YNFKEQ. With 6 bases clipped from V and 4 bases from J, the junction kept 9 bases outside the gene matches. The CDR3 sequence is 15 residues long.

This clonotype was seen a few times. The chain uses TRBV11-2 and TRBJ1-4; no definite D call. V lost 5 bases to trimming and J lost 3 bases, with 13 bases between them. Germline values: CDR1 SGHAT, CDR2 FQNNGV. There are 15 residues in the CDR3. The CDR3, as DNA: TGTGCCAGCAGCCCCCCAACGGGAGCTAATGAAAAACTGTTTTTT. Translation gives CASSPPTGANEKLFF.

This clonotype was detected many times. The V and J genes are TRBV6-2 or TRBV6-3 and TRBJ2-7; 8 bases line up with TRBD1. Germline V CDR1 and CDR2: MNHEY, SVGEGT. Losses at the gene ends were 6 bases for V and 5 bases for J; bases not matched to a gene: 6. The length of the CDR3 is 13 residues. CDR3 in DNA: TGTGCCAGCAGAAACAGGGGGAGCCACGAGCAGTACGTC. Translating it yields CASRNRGSHEQYV.

This clonotype was counted only a few times. This rearrangement joins TRBV4-1 to TRBJ1-4; maybe TRBD1 (6 bases). This CDR3 contains 16 residues. V was pared by 0 bases and J by 4 bases, with 12 bases between. Germline CDR1 reads MGHRA; CDR2 reads YSYEKL. The CDR3 spells CASSQEGGFGNEKLFF. The DNA for the CDR3 is TGCGCCAGCAGCCAAGAAGGGGGATTCGGTAATGAAAAACTGTTTTTT.

This chain uses TRBV29-1 with TRBJ2-5, with D unresolved. V was clipped by 3 bases and J by 5 bases, with 13 bases between them. In germline, CDR1 is SQVTM, CDR2 ANQGSEA. The length of the CDR3 is 13 residues. The CDR3: CSVDPGFLETQYF. As DNA, the CDR3 is TGCAGCGTTGACCCCGGGTTCTTGGAGACCCAGTACTTC.

The chain links TRBV28 to TRBJ2-4; 9 bases are a match to TRBD2. In germline, CDR1 is MDHEN, CDR2 SYDVKM. The junction had 1 base not matched to a gene; V was cut back by 2 bases and J by 2 bases. The CDR3 extends over 15 amino acids. The CDR3 spells CASSLPSGTKNIQYF. As DNA, the CDR3 is TGTGCCAGCAGTTTACCTAGCGGGACCAAAAACATTCAGTACTTC. Full variable domain (rest looked up from reference TRBV28 and TRBJ2-4): DVKVTQSSRYLVKRTGEKVFLECVQDMDHENMFWYRQDPGLGLRLIYFSYDVKMKEKGDIPEGYSVSREKKERFSLILESASTNQTSMYLCASSLPSGTKNIQYFGAGTRLSVL.

This clonotype was recorded only once. A junction end diverges from the germline sequence, so it may reflect a read error. CDR3 region: CASSLRTSGSYNELFF. CDR3 DNA: TGTGCCAGCAGCCTCAGGACTAGCGGGAGCTACAATGAGCTGTTCTTC. The chain recombines TRBV11-2 with TRBJ2-1; 13 bases match TRBD2. CDR3 length: 16 amino acids. The germline CDR1 and CDR2 sequences are SGHAT and FQNNGV.

This chain links TRBV7-9 with TRBJ1-2, with 7 bases fitting TRBD1. Trimming at V came to 5 bases and at J to 4 bases, leaving 7 bases not matched to a gene. CDR3 length: 14 residues. Germline loops: CDR1 SEHNR, CDR2 FQNEAQ (reference sequence). The CDR3 region has the DNA TGTGCCAGCAGCCCCCCGGGACAGATCTATGGCTACACCTTC. This gives the protein CASSPPGQIYGYTF.

This clonotype was seen a few times. This chain uses TRBV7-9 with TRBJ1-4; D is uncertain. Germline V CDR1 and CDR2: SEHNR, FQNEAQ (reference sequence). The CDR3 length is 18 residues. The V and J ends lost 4 bases and 7 bases respectively, with 25 bases between them. CDR3 sequence (DNA): TGTGCCAGCAGCTCCGGATTAGATGTTCTTCCTCTTGGTGAAAAACTGTTTTTT. Protein sequence: CASSSGLDVLPLGEKLFF.

The chain combines TRBV19 with TRBJ1-1, with D perhaps matching TRBD1 (6 bases). The CDR3 spans 14 residues. Deletions cut 5 bases from V and 6 bases from J, with 16 bases between. Per the germline V gene, CDR1 is LNHDA and CDR2 is SQIVND (reference sequence). The DNA of the CDR3 is TGTGCCAGTAGTCCGCGGGACACCTGGGCTGAAGCTTTCTTT. It translates to CASSPRDTWAEAFF.